Listed below are T cell receptor beta chains from one sample, sequenced in a study of blood T cell repertoires in COVID-19. Libraries were prepared by immunoSEQ multiplex PCR; TCRdb keeps only in-frame clonotypes and omits some of them. The table has around 18,000 clones, approximately 80% seen once. Material: peripheral blood. The receptors here all came from a man between 65 and 85 years old with COVID-19, enrolled during active disease. The CDR3 runs from the conserved cysteine through the conserved F or W. Fields, in order: D gene, V gene, J gene, clone size, CDR3 protein, CDR3 DNA. A D gene is named only where the DNA matches it firmly. Clone size is stated in some rows and not others, as once, few, many or a class when expanded.

D gene: -; V gene: TRBV7-2; J gene: TRBJ1-6; clone size: -; CDR3 protein: CASSLTSSPLHF; CDR3 DNA: TGTGCCAGCAGCTTAACAAGTTCACCCCTCCACTTT
D gene: -; V gene: TRBV7-2; J gene: TRBJ1-5; clone size: -; CDR3 protein: CASSLALRGDQPQHF; CDR3 DNA: TGTGCCAGCAGCTTAGCGCTAAGGGGCGATCAGCCCCAGCATTTT
D gene: -; V gene: TRBV10-3; J gene: TRBJ2-3; clone size: -; CDR3 protein: CAISAGSTDTQYF; CDR3 DNA: TGTGCCATCAGTGCCGGGAGCACAGATACGCAGTATTTT
D gene: -; V gene: TRBV4-1; J gene: TRBJ1-4; clone size: -; CDR3 protein: CASRYPGGEEKLFF; CDR3 DNA: TGCGCCAGCAGGTACCCGGGGGGTGAAGAAAAACTGTTTTTT
D gene: -; V gene: TRBV7-9; J gene: TRBJ2-2; clone size: -; CDR3 protein: CASSPRTRNTGELFF; CDR3 DNA: TGTGCCAGCAGCCCTCGGACACGGAACACCGGGGAGCTGTTTTTT
D gene: TRBD1; V gene: TRBV7-2; J gene: TRBJ1-6; clone size: -; CDR3 protein: CASGDRAFPYNSPLHF; CDR3 DNA: TGTGCCAGCGGCGACAGGGCCTTTCCCTATAATTCACCCCTCCACTTT
D gene: -; V gene: TRBV7-5; J gene: TRBJ2-3; clone size: -; CDR3 protein: CVRSLRTSCDTQYF; CDR3 DNA: TGTGTCAGAAGCCTACGGACTAGTTGCGATACGCAGTATTTT
D gene: -; V gene: TRBV5-1; J gene: TRBJ1-2; clone size: -; CDR3 protein: CASSLDPGLGYGYIF; CDR3 DNA: TGCGCCAGCAGCTTGGACCCCGGACTAGGCTATGGCTACATCTTC
D gene: -; V gene: TRBV9; J gene: TRBJ2-1; clone size: few; CDR3 protein: CASSPRLGNEQFF; CDR3 DNA: TGTGCCAGCAGCCCCAGACTAGGAAATGAGCAGTTCTTC
D gene: TRBD1; V gene: TRBV19; J gene: TRBJ1-3; clone size: -; CDR3 protein: CASSLRQGSAGNTIYF; CDR3 DNA: TGTGCCAGTAGTCTGAGACAGGGGAGCGCTGGAAACACCATATATTTT
D gene: -; V gene: TRBV25-1; J gene: TRBJ1-6; clone size: -; CDR3 protein: CASRGMGHRNSPLHF; CDR3 DNA: TGTGCCAGCAGAGGAATGGGACACCGTAATTCACCCCTCCACTTT
D gene: -; V gene: TRBV18; J gene: TRBJ2-2; clone size: -; CDR3 protein: CASSPRIGRNTGELFF; CDR3 DNA: TGTGCCAGCTCACCACGGATCGGGAGGAACACCGGGGAGCTGTTTTTT
D gene: -; V gene: TRBV5-1; J gene: TRBJ2-7; clone size: -; CDR3 protein: CASSLGLDKSYEQYF; CDR3 DNA: TGCGCCAGCAGCTTGGGGTTGGACAAGTCCTACGAGCAGTACTTC
D gene: TRBD2; V gene: TRBV7-8; J gene: TRBJ2-2; clone size: -; CDR3 protein: CASSQALAGVRTGELFF; CDR3 DNA: TGTGCCAGCAGCCAAGCCTTAGCGGGAGTCCGAACCGGGGAGCTGTTTTTT
D gene: TRBD1; V gene: TRBV5-1; J gene: TRBJ1-6; clone size: few; CDR3 protein: CASSSVPGQGGNSPLHF; CDR3 DNA: TGCGCCAGCAGCTCCGTCCCGGGACAGGGTGGAAATTCACCCCTCCACTTT
D gene: TRBD1; V gene: TRBV4-1; J gene: TRBJ2-4; clone size: -; CDR3 protein: CASSQDQGGGGTGRFAKNIQYF; CDR3 DNA: TGCGCCAGCAGCCAAGATCAGGGGGGAGGGGGGACAGGGAGATTTGCCAAAAACATTCAGTACTTC
D gene: -; V gene: TRBV7-9; J gene: TRBJ1-6; clone size: few; CDR3 protein: CASSPREDQNSPLHF; CDR3 DNA: TGTGCCAGCAGCCCCCGGGAGGATCAGAATTCACCCCTCCACTTT
D gene: TRBD2; V gene: TRBV11-3; J gene: TRBJ2-3; clone size: -; CDR3 protein: CASSLLPGGDTQYF; CDR3 DNA: TGTGCCAGCAGCTTATTACCCGGGGGGGATACGCAGTATTTT
D gene: -; V gene: TRBV18; J gene: TRBJ2-7; clone size: -; CDR3 protein: CASSPLQEATQYF; CDR3 DNA: TGTGCCAGCTCACCGTTACAAGAGGCAACACAGTACTTC
D gene: -; V gene: TRBV7-8; J gene: TRBJ2-1; clone size: -; CDR3 protein: CASSSPVRGNEQFF; CDR3 DNA: TGTGCCAGCAGCTCCCCCGTCAGGGGTAATGAGCAGTTCTTC
D gene: -; V gene: TRBV21-1; J gene: TRBJ2-7; clone size: once; CDR3 protein: CASSSLLPGQRLPAEQYF; CDR3 DNA: TGTGCCAGCAGCTCTCTACTTCCGGGACAACGCCTTCCGGCCGAGCAGTACTTC
D gene: -; V gene: TRBV7-8; J gene: TRBJ1-1; clone size: -; CDR3 protein: CASIGGPMNTEAFF; CDR3 DNA: TGTGCCAGCATCGGGGGTCCGATGAACACTGAAGCTTTCTTT
D gene: TRBD1; V gene: TRBV6-2/TRBV6-3; J gene: TRBJ1-5; clone size: once; CDR3 protein: CASSYSGTGRQPQHF; CDR3 DNA: TGTGCCAGCAGTTACTCGGGGACAGGGAGACAGCCCCAGCATTTT
D gene: TRBD1; V gene: TRBV7-2; J gene: TRBJ1-1; clone size: -; CDR3 protein: CASSFGTGLNTEAFF; CDR3 DNA: TGTGCCAGCAGCTTTGGGACAGGGCTGAACACTGAAGCTTTCTTT
D gene: -; V gene: TRBV24-1; J gene: TRBJ1-1; clone size: -; CDR3 protein: CATSATGLTEAFF; CDR3 DNA: TGTGCCACCAGTGCTACCGGACTGACTGAAGCTTTCTTT
D gene: TRBD2; V gene: TRBV27; J gene: TRBJ2-7; clone size: -; CDR3 protein: CASSRLAGTYEQYF; CDR3 DNA: TGTGCCAGCAGCCGACTAGCGGGCACCTACGAGCAGTACTTC
D gene: -; V gene: TRBV5-4; J gene: TRBJ1-1; clone size: -; CDR3 protein: CASSFQQQVNTEAFF; CDR3 DNA: TGTGCCAGCAGCTTTCAACAGCAAGTAAACACTGAAGCTTTCTTT
D gene: TRBD1; V gene: TRBV6-5; J gene: TRBJ2-7; clone size: -; CDR3 protein: CASSYSETGGAYEQYF; CDR3 DNA: TGTGCCAGCAGTTATTCGGAGACAGGGGGAGCCTACGAGCAGTACTTC
D gene: TRBD1; V gene: TRBV11-2; J gene: TRBJ2-7; clone size: -; CDR3 protein: CASSLGHGTEPNEQYF; CDR3 DNA: TGTGCCAGCAGCTTAGGTCACGGGACAGAACCTAACGAGCAGTACTTC
D gene: TRBD1; V gene: TRBV6-5; J gene: TRBJ1-5; clone size: few; CDR3 protein: CASSSGGSQPQHF; CDR3 DNA: TGTGCCAGCAGTTCAGGGGGCAGCCAGCCCCAGCATTTT
D gene: -; V gene: TRBV13; J gene: TRBJ2-7; clone size: few; CDR3 protein: CASSSSQSRYEQYF; CDR3 DNA: TGTGCCAGCAGTTCCTCCCAGTCCCGCTACGAGCAGTACTTC
D gene: -; V gene: TRBV23-1; J gene: TRBJ1-1; clone size: -; CDR3 protein: CASSHRVEAFF; CDR3 DNA: TGCGCCAGCAGCCACAGGGTCGAAGCTTTCTTT
D gene: TRBD1; V gene: TRBV28; J gene: TRBJ1-1; clone size: -; CDR3 protein: CASISGGAMRDTEAFF; CDR3 DNA: TGTGCCAGCATATCAGGGGGCGCGATGAGGGACACTGAAGCTTTCTTT
D gene: -; V gene: TRBV7-9; J gene: TRBJ1-2; clone size: few; CDR3 protein: CASSQSQDSYGYTF; CDR3 DNA: TGTGCCAGCAGCCAAAGTCAGGACAGCTATGGCTACACCTTC
D gene: TRBD1; V gene: TRBV5-1; J gene: TRBJ2-7; clone size: -; CDR3 protein: CASSLGGTGVDEQYF; CDR3 DNA: TGCGCCAGCAGCTTGGGAGGGACAGGGGTCGACGAGCAGTACTTC
D gene: TRBD2; V gene: TRBV9; J gene: TRBJ2-7; clone size: -; CDR3 protein: CASSGSSGRASNEQYF; CDR3 DNA: TGTGCCAGCAGCGGGAGTAGCGGGAGGGCCTCTAACGAGCAGTACTTC
D gene: -; V gene: TRBV5-5; J gene: TRBJ1-5; clone size: -; CDR3 protein: CASSLWGGNQPQHF; CDR3 DNA: TGTGCCAGCAGCTTGTGGGGAGGCAATCAGCCCCAGCATTTT
D gene: TRBD2; V gene: TRBV5-4; J gene: TRBJ2-2; clone size: few; CDR3 protein: CASSLGSGRAAGGELFF; CDR3 DNA: TGTGCCAGCAGCTTGGGTAGCGGGAGGGCCGCGGGCGGGGAGCTGTTTTTT